The 25 T cell receptor beta chains below come from one sample, sequenced in a study of cytomegalovirus exposure and HLA in healthy donors. The PCR contained 60 Vbeta and 13 Jbeta primers. The data were produced by immunoSEQ multiplex PCR, yet TCRdb's version contains in-frame clones alone and is incomplete. The table shows 150,000 to 250,000 clones, with around 81% occurring only once. Specimen: PBMCs. The source is a man under 40 in good health and CMV-seronegative.

The chain has TRBV6-1 and TRBJ2-7, with D perhaps TRBD1 (6 bases). The CDR3 has 14 residues. Trimming removed 3 bases from V and 4 bases from J, with 13 bases in between. CDR1 and CDR2 (germline): MNHNS, SASEGT. DNA for the CDR3: TGTGCCAGCAGTGAGACAGGAGGAACTTACGAGCAGTACTTC. Its protein is CASSETGGTYEQYF.

The V and J genes are TRBV19 and TRBJ1-4, with 8 bases matching TRBD1. V lost 4 bases and J lost 7; bases outside the gene matches: 8. CDR3 length: 15 amino acids. Looked up from germline, CDR1 is LNHDA and CDR2 is SQIVND (reference sequence). The CDR3 is CASSTPTGVFEKLFF. In DNA, the CDR3 is TGTGCCAGTAGTACTCCGACAGGGGTTTTTGAAAAACTGTTTTTT.

This clone was seen more than once but under ten times. The chain combines TRBV18 with TRBJ2-7, with TRBD2 as a possible D gene (6 bases). Germline CDR1 and CDR2: KGHSH and LQKENI. The V gene lost 4 bases and the J gene lost 4 bases, with 8 bases spanning the gap. This CDR3 is 12 amino acids long. Written as DNA, the CDR3 is TGTGCCAGCTCACATCGGGGGTACGAGCAGTACTTC. Translating gives CASSHRGYEQYF.

This rearrangement joins TRBV10-3 to TRBJ2-5; 7 bases agree with TRBD2. Germline-derived CDR1 and CDR2 are ENHRY and SYGVKD. V was pared by 6 bases and J by 5 bases, with 6 bases of the junction left unmatched. The length of the CDR3 is 13 residues. CDR3 region: CAIRGRELETQYF. The CDR3 bases are TGTGCCATCAGAGGGCGGGAGTTGGAGACCCAGTACTTC.

This chain connects TRBV19 to TRBJ2-4; no clear D. Trimming cost V 9 bases and J 6 bases, with 9 bases left between them. The CDR3 is made up of 11 amino acids. Germline assignment: CDR1 LNHDA and CDR2 SQIVND (reference sequence). CDR3 nucleotide sequence: TGTGCCAGCGCCAACTTAAACATTCAGTACTTC. Residues: CASANLNIQYF.

This clone was seen just once. The gene calls are TRBV7-6 and TRBJ1-2; TRBD1 agrees at 8 bases. The CDR3 is made up of 16 amino acids. With 1 base clipped from V and 8 bases from J, the junction kept 12 bases outside the gene matches. Germline V gene data show CDR1 as SGHVS and CDR2 as FNYEAQ. The CDR3 protein is CASSLGAGGDLQGYTF. The CDR3 DNA reads as TGTGCCAGCAGCTTAGGGGCAGGGGGCGATCTCCAGGGCTACACCTTC.

J is TRBJ2-7 and V is TRBV2; 11 positions match TRBD2. There are 16 residues in the CDR3. V trimming: 5 bases; J trimming: 3 bases; junction bases outside the gene matches: 9. Germline lookup yields CDR1 SNHLY and CDR2 FYNNEI. The DNA for the CDR3 is TGTGCCAGCAGTATAACGGGACTAGCGGACCGCTACGAGCAGTACTTC. It codes for CASSITGLADRYEQYF.

The V and J genes are TRBV5-1 and TRBJ2-7; TRBD2 aligns across 7 bases. CDR3 length equals 14 residues. V gave up 0 bases and J gave up 3 bases; unmatched junction bases: 3. Germline V CDR1 and CDR2: SGHRS, YFSETQ. CDR3 nucleotide sequence: TGCGCCAGCAGCTTGGGGGGGGGTGACTACGAGCAGTACTTC. Translated: CASSLGGGDYEQYF. The full variable domain, its missing parts supplied by reference TRBV5-1 and TRBJ2-7, is KAGVTQTPRYLIKTRGQQVTLSCSPISGHRSVSWYQQTPGQGLQFLFEYFSETQRNKGNFPGRFSGRQFSNSRSEMNVSTLELGDSALYLCASSLGGGDYEQYFGPGTRLTVT.

This chain links TRBV7-6 with TRBJ1-5, with TRBD1 as a possible D gene (5 bases). The CDR3 has 12 residues. Between the trimmed V and J ends, which lost 2 bases and 6 bases, there was a span of 5 bases. Germline V lookup: CDR1 SGHVS, CDR2 FNYEAQ. The CDR3 loop is CASSLRGQPQHF. The CDR3 coding sequence is TGTGCCAGCAGCTTAAGGGGTCAGCCCCAGCATTTT.

Written as DNA, the CDR3 is TGCAGTGCTGGGTGGGCTGAGCAGTTCTTC. This translates into CSAGWAEQFF. The rearrangement links TRBV20-1 to TRBJ2-1; D gene unclear. Between the trimmed V and J ends, which lost 5 bases and 9 bases, there was a span of 8 bases. Per germline, CDR1 DFQATT and CDR2 SNEGSKA (reference sequence). The CDR3 has 10 amino acids.

This clone was seen just once. The chain links TRBV28 to TRBJ2-5, with 10 bases identical to TRBD1. CDR3 length: 14 amino acids. CDR1 is MDHEN and CDR2 is SYDVKM in the germline V gene. Losses at the gene ends were 6 bases for V and 6 bases for J; bases not matched to a gene: 7. CDR3 in amino acids: CASRRQGAVKTQYF. CDR3 DNA: TGTGCCAGCAGAAGACAGGGGGCCGTAAAGACCCAGTACTTC.

This clone has only a few counts. J is TRBJ2-1 and V is TRBV5-5; D possibly corresponds to TRBD2 (6 bases). The CDR3 has 11 amino acids. V lost 7 bases and J 6 bases, leaving 8 bases between the germline ends. The germline V gene has CDR1 SGHKS and CDR2 YYEKEE (reference sequence). Here the CDR3 reads CASLGLNEQFF. CDR3 DNA sequence: TGTGCCAGCTTGGGACTCAATGAGCAGTTCTTC.

CDR3 loop: CASSFLRVDGYTF. The CDR3 nucleotides are TGTGCCAGCAGTTTTCTCAGGGTCGATGGCTACACCTTC. This chain uses TRBV28 with TRBJ1-2; D perhaps matches TRBD1 (5 bases). Trimming removed 3 bases at V and 6 bases at J, with 11 bases between. The CDR3 has 13 residues. Germline assignment: CDR1 MDHEN and CDR2 SYDVKM.

The chain links TRBV2 to TRBJ2-1; D uncertain. Per germline, CDR1 SNHLY and CDR2 FYNNEI. This CDR3 contains 11 residues. The germline V and J ends were trimmed by 6 bases and 8 bases, with 8 bases remaining between them. The CDR3 DNA is TGTGCCAGCAGGGAGTGGTATGAGCAGTTCTTC. Translation gives CASREWYEQFF. Combining the CDR3 with reference TRBV2 and TRBJ2-1 gives the whole variable domain EPEVTQTPSHQVTQMGQEVILRCVPISNHLYFYWYRQILGQKVEFLVSFYNNEISEKSEIFDDQFSVERPDGSNFTLKIRSTKLEDSAMYFCASREWYEQFFGPGTRLTVL.

This chain links TRBV28 with TRBJ2-3, with 9 bases lining up with TRBD1. In germline, CDR1 is MDHEN, CDR2 SYDVKM. The CDR3 extends over 16 amino acids. V gave up 3 bases and J gave up 5 bases; unmatched junction bases: 9. The CDR3 spells CASSLVGDRVKDTQYF. In DNA form, the CDR3 reads TGTGCCAGCAGTTTGGTGGGGGACAGGGTAAAAGATACGCAGTATTTT. Using reference TRBV28 and TRBJ2-3 for the parts outside the CDR3, the full variable domain is DVKVTQSSRYLVKRTGEKVFLECVQDMDHENMFWYRQDPGLGLRLIYFSYDVKMKEKGDIPEGYSVSREKKERFSLILESASTNQTSMYLCASSLVGDRVKDTQYFGPGTRLTVL.

This chain joins TRBV19 and TRBJ1-2; D possibly corresponds to TRBD1 (6 bases). This CDR3 has 13 amino acids. Germline V gives CDR1 LNHDA, CDR2 SQIVND (reference sequence). Trimming removed 7 bases at V and 6 bases at J, with 15 bases between. The chain's CDR3 is CASILRGGNGYTF. The CDR3 nucleotides read TGTGCCAGTATTCTCCGAGGGGGTAATGGCTACACCTTC.

The rearrangement links TRBV29-1 to TRBJ2-1; 12 nucleotides line up with TRBD2. V shed 2 bases, J shed 8 bases, and the junction held 7 bases outside the gene matches. Germline assignment: CDR1 SQVTM and CDR2 ANQGSEA. The CDR3 loop spans 15 amino acids. CDR3 loop: CSVELAGGPQDEQFF. For the CDR3, the DNA is TGCAGCGTTGAACTAGCGGGAGGGCCACAGGATGAGCAGTTCTTC.

The chain couples TRBV19 to TRBJ2-7; D might be TRBD2 (6 bases). CDR3 size: 13 residues. V shed 1 base and J shed 5 bases, with 9 bases lying between them. Germline V CDR1 and CDR2: LNHDA, SQIVND (reference sequence). Written as DNA, the CDR3 is TGTGCCAGTAGTATAGCTTCGGGAGACGAGCAGTACTTC. As protein: CASSIASGDEQYF. Together with reference TRBV19 and TRBJ2-7, the CDR3 gives the full variable domain: DGGITQSPKYLFRKEGQNVTLSCEQNLNHDAMYWYRQDPGQGLRLIYYSQIVNDFQKGDIAEGYSVSREKKESFPLTVTSAQKNPTAFYLCASSIASGDEQYFGPGTRLTVT.

The chain joins TRBV5-6 to TRBJ2-5; D ambiguous. There are 13 residues in the CDR3. Germline-derived CDR1 and CDR2 are SGHDT and YYEEEE. V shed 0 bases and J shed 4 bases, with 7 bases lying between them. The CDR3 DNA is TGTGCCAGCAGCTTGGGGCGGCGAGAGACCCAGTACTTC. Its translation: CASSLGRRETQYF.

The chain uses TRBV29-1 and TRBJ2-3; maybe TRBD2 (6 bases). This CDR3 comprises 14 residues. V lost 4 bases and J 3 bases, leaving 14 bases between the germline ends. In germline, CDR1 is SQVTM, CDR2 ANQGSEA. The CDR3 DNA reads as TGCAGCGTTGGGATGTTCGGGAGTACAGATACGCAGTATTTT. Amino acid sequence: CSVGMFGSTDTQYF.

The rearrangement joins TRBV14 to TRBJ2-3; D might be TRBD2 (5 bases). CDR1 is SGHDN and CDR2 is FVKESK in the germline V gene. This CDR3 comprises 16 residues. The V end lost 1 base, the J end lost 2 bases, and 13 bases lay between the germline ends. This CDR3 is CASSQVERLNTDTQYF. The CDR3 region has the DNA TGTGCCAGCAGCCAAGTCGAGCGGTTAAACACAGATACGCAGTATTTT.

The gene calls are TRBV18 and TRBJ1-3; no reliable D call. Germline CDR1 and CDR2: KGHSH and LQKENI. V lost 3 bases to trimming and J lost 0 bases, with 18 bases between them. The CDR3 is 18 amino acids. The CDR3 DNA sequence: TGTGCCAGCTCACCCACCTCGGACTCCAGAAGCTCTGGAAACACCATATATTTT. As protein: CASSPTSDSRSSGNTIYF. The full variable domain, its missing parts supplied by reference TRBV18 and TRBJ1-3, is NAGVMQNPRHLVRRRGQEARLRCSPMKGHSHVYWYRQLPEEGLKFMVYLQKENIIDESGMPKERFSAEFPKEGPSILRIQQVVRGDSAAYFCASSPTSDSRSSGNTIYFGEGSWLTVV.

The CDR3 loop is CASSFRVGTEAFF. CDR3 DNA sequence: TGTGCCAGCAGCTTCAGGGTTGGCACTGAAGCTTTCTTT. This chain links TRBV11-3 with TRBJ1-1, with D maybe TRBD1 (5 bases). CDR3 length: 13 amino acids. The V gene's germline CDR1 is SGHNT and CDR2 YENEEA. Trimming took 3 bases from V and 4 from J, leaving 9 bases between them.

The chain recombines TRBV27 with TRBJ2-3; tentatively, D is TRBD2 (5 bases). The V gene lost 8 bases and the J gene lost 1 base, with 13 bases spanning the gap. CDR1 is MNHEY and CDR2 is SMNVEV in the germline V gene (reference sequence). The CDR3 is made up of 14 amino acids. The CDR3 nucleotides are TGTGCCAGCGGGTCGGGATGGGGCACAGATACGCAGTATTTT. Residues: CASGSGWGTDTQYF.

The chain has TRBV5-1 and TRBJ1-5; TRBD1 agrees at 9 bases. CDR1 is SGHRS, CDR2 YFSETQ, per germline. V shed 0 bases, J shed 6 bases, and the junction held 7 bases outside the gene matches. The CDR3 sequence is 16 residues long. CDR3 bases: TGCGCCAGCAGCTTGGCCCCGGGACAGGGTGGTCAGCCCCAGCATTTT. This translates into CASSLAPGQGGQPQHF.